This is a list of T cell receptor beta chains from one sample in a study of shared clonotypes between healthy human individuals. Sequencing used immunoSEQ multiplex PCR; TCRdb keeps in-frame clones, though not all of them. The repertoire includes about 700,000 clones, about 91% of them detected once, and 20% to 25% sits in the top ten. Sequenced sample: naive CD8+ T cells sorted from blood. The receptors here all came from a man in his thirties or forties in good health. CDR3s include the opening cysteine and the closing phenylalanine or tryptophan. A D gene is named only where the DNA matches it firmly. Clone size, where shown, is once, few, many, or a class for clones that have expanded.

D	V	length	size	J	CDR3	DNA
TRBD2	TRBV7-9	19	.	TRBJ2-1	CASSQGLGSLSSSYNEQFF	TGTGCCAGCAGCCAAGGACTAGGGTCTCTCTCCAGCTCCTACAATGAGCAGTTCTTC
TRBD1	TRBV5-1	15	.	TRBJ1-2	CASRKTGGAEAGYTF	TGCGCCAGCAGGAAGACAGGGGGCGCAGAAGCGGGCTACACCTTC
.	TRBV2	17	.	TRBJ1-4	CASSERGAGAPNEKLFF	TGTGCCAGCAGTGAACGTGGGGCCGGGGCCCCCAATGAAAAACTGTTTTTT
TRBD1	TRBV11-2	16	.	TRBJ2-7	CASSGRLDRNSYEQYF	TGTGCCAGCAGCGGACGACTGGACAGGAACTCCTACGAGCAGTACTTC
.	TRBV4-1	13	.	TRBJ2-5	CASSTTVQETQYF	TGCGCCAGCAGCACGACAGTTCAAGAGACCCAGTACTTC
.	TRBV30	12	once	TRBJ2-7	CAWSVSGWEQYF	TGTGCCTGGAGTGTTTCAGGGTGGGAGCAGTACTTC
.	TRBV6-6	13	.	TRBJ1-1	CASSYGLDPEAFF	TGTGCCAGCAGTTACGGACTAGACCCTGAAGCTTTCTTT
.	TRBV13	16	.	TRBJ2-2	CASSPYEGENTGELFF	TGTGCCAGCAGCCCGTATGAGGGAGAGAACACCGGGGAGCTGTTTTTT
.	TRBV29-1	13	.	TRBJ2-1	CSVVYRSYNEQFF	TGCAGCGTTGTATATCGTTCCTACAATGAGCAGTTCTTC
.	TRBV30	13	.	TRBJ1-2	CAWSKGDWNGYTF	TGTGCCTGGAGTAAGGGGGACTGGAATGGCTACACCTTC
TRBD1	TRBV29-1	16	.	TRBJ1-1	CSALGALDRADTEAFF	TGCAGCGCCCTTGGGGCTTTAGACAGGGCTGACACTGAAGCTTTCTTT
.	TRBV5-5	14	.	TRBJ1-1	CASSLEEGWTEAFF	TGTGCCAGCAGCTTGGAAGAGGGGTGGACTGAAGCTTTCTTT
.	TRBV2	11	few	TRBJ2-7	CASSAGYEQYF	TGTGCCAGCAGTGCAGGGTACGAGCAGTACTTC
.	TRBV12-2	16	.	TRBJ2-1	CASRSPTSAPVDEQFF	TGTGCAAGTCGCTCACCGACTAGCGCCCCGGTCGATGAGCAGTTCTTC
.	TRBV9	12	.	TRBJ1-1	CASNGGTDEAFF	TGTGCCAGCAATGGGGGGACCGATGAAGCTTTCTTT
.	TRBV13	13	once	TRBJ2-1	CASSGRDYNEQFF	TGTGCCAGCAGCGGCCGGGACTACAATGAGCAGTTCTTC
TRBD1	TRBV11-2	16	few	TRBJ2-1	CASSLPWTGRYNEQFF	TGTGCCAGCAGCTTACCCTGGACAGGTCGATACAATGAGCAGTTCTTC
.	TRBV5-4	15	.	TRBJ2-1	CASSLDLSSYNEQFF	TGTGCCAGCAGCTTGGATTTGAGCTCCTACAATGAGCAGTTCTTC